Listed below are T cell receptor beta chains from one sample, sequenced in a study of CD8 T cells in ankylosing spondylitis. TCRdb reprocessed the 5' RACE reads with MiXCR, giving one entry per CDR3 protein. The sample has 350,000 to 450,000 distinct CDR3 sequences, approximately 20% seen once. The specimen sequenced was blood, either unsorted or a sorted T cell fraction (not recorded which). The receptors were sampled from a male donor with ankylosing spondylitis or in good health (not recorded which). The CDR3 runs from the conserved cysteine through the conserved F or W. The order of the fields is V gene, D gene, CDR3 protein. D genes are given only for firm matches.

>TRBV7-3|NA
CASIPIEDRLSYNEQFF
>TRBV7-9|TRBD1
CASINSWTGPDTQYF
>TRBV12-3/TRBV12-4|NA
CASSLGGIAIQYF
>TRBV9|NA
CASSVGGARTGELFF
>TRBV27|NA
CASRGWANEKLFF
>TRBV12-3/TRBV12-4|NA
CAFSLVVLQDRSHEAFF
>TRBV30|NA
CAWSWETNNEQFF
>TRBV2|TRBD2
CASKGRGGTYNEQFF
>TRBV19|NA
CASTQGRDGYTF
>TRBV4-1|NA
CASSDFPWSSYEQYF
>TRBV6-5|TRBD1
CASSYGPPDRTDSYEQYF
>TRBV7-8|NA
CASSSGSEGNEQFF
>TRBV20-1|TRBD1
CSGSRQGLRGYTF
>TRBV15|NA
CATSKWTTYTGELFF
>TRBV9|NA
CASSVGVTMGATYNEQFF
>TRBV27|TRBD1
CASGSPDRGSGYTF
>TRBV10-3|TRBD2
CAITTVAGGYNEQFF
>TRBV4-1|NA
CASSQEEGTVLGDSPLHF
>TRBV12-3/TRBV12-4|TRBD1
CASTLTGWVTEAFF
>TRBV29-1|NA
CSVEGERGKITDTQYF
>TRBV7-8|NA
CASSTRQSYNEQFF
>TRBV12-3/TRBV12-4|TRBD1
CASSLAGTGDAGELFF
>TRBV10-2|NA
CASFRGETQYF
>TRBV7-9|NA
CASSLRWDEQFF
>TRBV30|NA
CAWGPWTEAFF
>TRBV7-9|NA
CASSNRRTDSYEQYF
>TRBV12-3/TRBV12-4|TRBD1
CASSSPTGVDEQFF
>TRBV6-6|NA
CASSAAPEAFF
>TRBV29-1|NA
CSVEFDGNTEAFF
>TRBV12-3/TRBV12-4|NA
CASSFFSVETQYF
>TRBV24-1|NA
CATRAPGSNEQFF
>TRBV10-3|NA
CAIADMVYTEAFF
>TRBV29-1|NA
CSVEVGSSYEQYF
>TRBV4-1|NA
CASSRVGAGDNEQFF
>TRBV20-1|NA
CSARPALTRPLSSSRLNYEQYF
>TRBV5-5|NA
CASSFSASYEQYF
>TRBV11-2|NA
CASSFGGFVYEQYF
>TRBV28|NA
CASSGRFYDADTQYF
>TRBV28|NA
CASGQTPLTEAFF
>TRBV6-5|NA
CASSLFGGEDEQYF
>TRBV5-5|TRBD1
CASSIGQGPYEQYF
>TRBV11-2|TRBD2
CASSSYPLAVQTDTQYF
>TRBV6-1|TRBD1
CASRHRDRGNIEQFF
>TRBV7-2|TRBD1
CASRTTGDHTGELFF
>TRBV18|NA
CASSPLTSTDTDTQYF
>TRBV9|NA
CASSVGQASTGELFF
>TRBV12-3/TRBV12-4|TRBD1
CASRIDRGMDQPQHF
>TRBV12-3/TRBV12-4|NA
CASSFIPYEQYF
>TRBV7-8|NA
CASSARGRQETQYF